Included here is one T cell receptor (beta chain) sequence, with context. Its antigen is currently unknown. Germline lookup yields CDR1 MNHEY and CDR2 SVGAGI. The ends lost 7 bases at V and 4 bases at J; junction bases unmatched: 11. The length of the CDR3 is 15 residues. Naive CD8 cells were CD45RO-negative, positively selected for CCR7, excluding terminally differentiated effector memory CD45RA+ cells. This record belongs to a study of shared clonotypes between healthy human individuals. The study's findings and limits: Clonotype sharing among donors was expected to depend on sequencing depth.

TCRdb's copy holds only in-frame clones and misses some; the assay was immunoSEQ multiplex PCR. The table lists hundreds of thousands of clones, 90% to 97% of them singletons. This clonotype originated in a young man in good health. The chain couples TRBV6-5 to TRBJ2-7, with 9 bases matching TRBD1. The specimen was naive CD8+ T cells sorted from blood. The CDR3 protein is CASNNRPGQGYEQYF. The CDR3 nucleotides are TGTGCCAGCAATAATAGACCGGGACAGGGATACGAGCAGTACTTC.